This is a list of T cell receptor beta chains from one sample in a study of T cell responses to AZD1222 COVID-19 vaccine. The repertoire was sequenced with immunoSEQ multiplex PCR; TCRdb's copy has only in-frame clones and lacks some. The profile shows tens of thousands of clones, 70% to 90% of them singletons. This sample comprised peripheral blood, obtained on day 0 of MenACWY control vaccination. Source of these receptors: an adult in good health. The conserved cysteine and the conserved F or W are not part of the CDR3 here.

>TRBJ1-6|TRBV5-6
ASSPMRYNSPLH
>TRBJ2-7|TRBV7-2
ASSSPGTGSYEQY
>TRBJ1-2|TRBV5-8
ASSSTPFKSNYGYT
>TRBJ1-1|TRBV6-5
ASSFGHQNTEAF
>TRBJ2-6|TRBV14
ASSQYRSSGANVLT
>TRBJ2-5|TRBV7-2
ASSFLTGFQETQY
>TRBJ1-1|TRBV4-3
ASSQDRAINTEAF
>TRBJ1-3|TRBV11-2
ASSPSSRASGNTIY
>TRBJ1-3|TRBV6-5
ASSQDRISGNTIY
>TRBJ1-2|TRBV3-1/TRBV3-2
ASSHHDRNYGYT
>TRBJ2-5|TRBV7-9
ASNRVAGNQETQY
>TRBJ1-5|TRBV15
ATSSGLGDQPQH
>TRBJ1-5|TRBV9
ASSVGNSNQPQH
>TRBJ1-1|TRBV28
ASSPGQEANTEAF
>TRBJ1-5|TRBV27
ATSPVDSNQPQH
>TRBJ2-5|TRBV9
ASSVASAQGETQY
>TRBJ2-5|TRBV6-5
ASSQTGSPEETQY
>TRBJ2-7|TRBV27
ASSLVLGSSYEQY
>TRBJ1-6|TRBV3-1/TRBV3-2
ASSRTGSDSPLH
>TRBJ1-5|TRBV29-1
SAKTGSASQPQH
>TRBJ2-7|TRBV3-1/TRBV3-2
ASSQGGNYEQY